The T cell receptor beta chain under discussion was sequenced for a study of shared clonotypes between healthy human individuals. The unsorted samples took tens of millions of PBMCs to get genomic DNA. The CDR3 spans 16 residues. The trim removed 4 bases at V and 1 base at J, leaving 7 bases unmatched. Germline assignment: CDR1 LNHDA and CDR2 SQIVND (reference sequence). Assay runs were performed at deep level. Genomic DNA belonging to each subset was distributed in equal measure over several immunoSEQ plates. Sequencing on ten immunoSEQ deep assay plates was performed for unsorted PBMC DNA. Using immunoSEQ multiplex PCR, the repertoire was profiled, and TCRdb retains in-frame clones only, with some absent. The data hold about half a million clones, with around four fifths observed a single time.

Sequencing was performed on PBMCs. This chain links TRBV19 with TRBJ2-5, with 9 positions matching TRBD1. This TCR derives from a woman aged 35 to 49 in good health. Some clones in this sample may be carry-over from other donors' samples. In DNA form, the CDR3 reads TGTGCCAGTAGTACCCGACAGGGGGGTTTCCAAGAGACCCAGTACTTC. Translating gives CASSTRQGGFQETQYF.